Included here is one T cell receptor (beta chain) sequence, with context. Its antigen is still unknown. The data were obtained in a study of radiotherapy plus CTLA-4 blockade in lung cancer. Study-wide results and limits: Expansion in blood of tumor-derived TCR clones was seen after radiotherapy plus ipilimumab. It was early blood T cell clone dynamics, with interferon-beta, that reportedly best predicted response.

This CDR3 spans 15 amino acids. The germline V gene has CDR1 SGHNT and CDR2 YYREEE (reference sequence). V shed 7 bases and J 7 bases; nucleotides not matched to a gene: 16. Assay used: immunoSEQ multiplex PCR; TCRdb lists only in-frame clones, some missing. The repertoire has some 78,000 clones, around nine tenths of them found once; the top ten carry just over 0.85%. The V and J genes are TRBV5-4 and TRBJ2-7, with 8 bases matching TRBD1. The sequence was collected from a human donor with non-small cell lung cancer who had stable disease on radiotherapy plus ipilimumab. The source material was peripheral blood, sampled from a patient treated with radiotherapy plus ipilimumab. The CDR3 sequence: CASAGMTQGAWEQYF. In DNA form, the CDR3 reads TGTGCCAGCGCTGGAATGACCCAGGGGGCTTGGGAGCAGTACTTC.